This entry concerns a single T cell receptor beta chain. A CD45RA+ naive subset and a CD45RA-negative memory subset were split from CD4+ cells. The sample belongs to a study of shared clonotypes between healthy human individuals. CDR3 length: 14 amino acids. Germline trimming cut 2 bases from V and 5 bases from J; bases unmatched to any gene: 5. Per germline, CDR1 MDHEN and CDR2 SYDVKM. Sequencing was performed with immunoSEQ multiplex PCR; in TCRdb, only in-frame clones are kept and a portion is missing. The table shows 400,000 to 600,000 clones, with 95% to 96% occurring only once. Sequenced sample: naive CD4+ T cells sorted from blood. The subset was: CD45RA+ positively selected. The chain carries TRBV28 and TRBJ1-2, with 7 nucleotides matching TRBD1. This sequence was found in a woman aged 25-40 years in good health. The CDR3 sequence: CASSLRGRWYGYTF. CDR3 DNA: TGTGCCAGCAGTTTAAGGGGGCGATGGTATGGCTACACCTTC.